The 25 T cell receptor beta chains listed next were all sequenced from one sample in a study of radiation and T cells in renal cell carcinoma. The assay was immunoSEQ multiplex PCR, and TCRdb's table has in-frame clones only and misses some. The sample holds roughly 23,000 clones, around 49% seen once. Stated treatment: 15 Gy SBRT to primary tumor, nephrectomy 4 weeks later. The sequences come from tumor tissue, collected from a patient whose treatment included radiotherapy and nephrectomy. These receptors originate from a woman aged 50 to 60 with renal cell carcinoma.

The CDR3 bases are TGTGCCAGCAGCCCTCCCGAAGCGGGGCGATCCTACGAGCAGTACTTC. Translation: CASSPPEAGRSYEQYF. The chain couples TRBV5-6 to TRBJ2-7, with 7 positions matching TRBD2. CDR1 and CDR2 (germline): SGHDT, YYEEEE. J gave up 1 base and V 4 bases, and 11 bases lay outside the gene matches. The length of the CDR3 is 16 residues.

The table lists this clone with many counts. The V and J genes are TRBV10-3 and TRBJ2-7; possibly TRBD2 for D (5 bases). Trimming pared 2 bases from V and 3 bases from J, leaving 5 bases between. This CDR3 contains 12 residues. Per germline, CDR1 ENHRY and CDR2 SYGVKD. As DNA, the CDR3 is TGTGCCATCAGTGAGGGGAGCTACGAGCAGTACTTC. Translating gives CAISEGSYEQYF.

This clone was found once. The J gene is TRBJ1-1, the V gene TRBV25-1; D is perhaps TRBD1 (6 bases). Trimming pared 7 bases from V and 1 base from J, leaving 10 bases between. This CDR3 contains 13 residues. The germline V gene encodes CDR1 MGHDK and CDR2 SYGVNS. The CDR3 here is CASTGTKNTEAFF. CDR3 nucleotides: TGTGCCAGCACCGGGACAAAGAACACTGAAGCTTTCTTT.

The gene calls are TRBV18 and TRBJ2-7; D may be TRBD1 (8 bases). CDR3 size: 14 residues. The germline V and J ends were trimmed by 5 bases and 2 bases, with 13 bases remaining between them. Germline loops: CDR1 KGHSH, CDR2 LQKENI. For the CDR3, the DNA is TGTGCCAGCTCATCAACAGGGGGGGCCTACGAGCAGTACTTC. It codes for CASSSTGGAYEQYF.

This CDR3 is CASSYQSWGTGMNTEAFF. The CDR3 DNA is TGCGCCAGCAGCTACCAATCGTGGGGTACTGGAATGAACACTGAAGCTTTCTTT. V usage is TRBV5-1 and J usage is TRBJ1-1; D ambiguous. Trimming left V 3 bases short and J 0 bases short, with 21 bases between. This CDR3 spans 18 amino acids. Germline CDR1 and CDR2: SGHRS and YFSETQ.

This chain's CDR3 is CAISESVDGEAFF. The CDR3 nucleotides read TGTGCCATCAGTGAAAGTGTGGACGGCGAAGCTTTCTTT. The rearrangement links TRBV10-3 to TRBJ1-1, with no clear D. This CDR3 comprises 13 residues. The germline V gene has CDR1 ENHRY and CDR2 SYGVKD. V lost 3 bases and J 8 bases, leaving 13 bases between the germline ends.

The chain couples TRBV6-5 to TRBJ2-7; 7 nucleotides agree with TRBD1. The CDR3 totals 13 residues. V lost 10 bases, J lost 2 bases, and 8 bases stayed unmatched. Germline V gene data show CDR1 as MNHEY and CDR2 as SVGAGI. CDR3 amino acids: CATSTGRTYEQYF. CDR3 DNA: TGTGCCACCTCGACAGGGCGAACCTACGAGCAGTACTTC.

The rearrangement joins TRBV7-9 to TRBJ1-2; unclear D gene. The CDR3 has 13 amino acids. With 5 bases removed from V and 10 bases from J, the gap between germline ends came to 17 bases. The germline gives CDR1 SEHNR, CDR2 FQNEAQ (reference sequence). The DNA of the CDR3 is TGTGCCAGCAGCAAGGACCAGCGTTTGATCTACACCTTC. Its protein is CASSKDQRLIYTF.

Concerning this clone itself: Other DNA sequences of this sample code for an identical CDR3. The rearrangement links TRBV6-5 to TRBJ2-5; TRBD2 aligns across 8 bases. V was pared by 5 bases and J by 6 bases, with 11 bases of the junction left unmatched. CDR1 is MNHEY, CDR2 SVGAGI, per germline. This CDR3 region has 15 residues. CDR3 residues: CASSLPGLGGKTQYF. The CDR3 DNA reads as TGTGCCAGCAGTCTACCGGGACTAGGAGGGAAGACCCAGTACTTC.

The rearrangement links TRBV4-1 to TRBJ1-2, with D possibly being TRBD1 (6 bases). V lost 0 bases, J lost 2 bases, and 10 bases lay in between. CDR3 length: 15 residues. In germline, CDR1 is MGHRA, CDR2 YSYEKL. In DNA, the CDR3 is TGCGCCAGCAGCCAAGATACAGGGCCGAACTATGGCTACACCTTC. Residues: CASSQDTGPNYGYTF.

The chain employs TRBV9 and TRBJ1-3; D uncertain. This CDR3 is built from 14 residues. Germline lookup yields CDR1 SGDLS and CDR2 YYNGEE. Trimming removed 4 bases from V and 4 bases from J, with 12 bases in between. The CDR3 protein is CASSPSLNGNTIYF. As DNA, the CDR3 is TGTGCCAGCAGCCCCTCACTAAACGGAAACACCATATATTTT.

The chain employs TRBV30 and TRBJ1-4, with D hard to call. The CDR3 spans 14 residues. Germline CDR1 is GTSNPN and CDR2 is SVGIG (reference sequence). V gave up 3 bases and J gave up 4 bases, with 12 bases separating them. CDR3 amino acids: CAWRLGPRNEKLFF. CDR3 nucleotides: TGTGCCTGGAGGCTTGGCCCGCGTAATGAAAAACTGTTTTTT.

V and J are TRBV7-3 and TRBJ1-1; D is uncertain. CDR3 size: 13 residues. The V end lost 4 bases, the J end lost 2 bases, and 8 bases lay between the germline ends. Germline CDR1 reads SGHTA; CDR2 reads FQGTGA. The CDR3 here is CASSWRGNTEAFF. The CDR3 coding sequence is TGTGCCAGCAGCTGGCGGGGTAACACTGAAGCTTTCTTT. Looking up the rest from reference TRBV7-3 and TRBJ1-1 gives the full variable domain: GAGVSQTPSNKVTEKGKYVELRCDPISGHTALYWYRQSLGQGPEFLIYFQGTGAADDSGLPNDRFFAVRPEGSVSTLKIQRTERGDSAVYLCASSWRGNTEAFFGQGTRLTVV.

Only a few counts were recorded for this clone. This rearrangement joins TRBV2 to TRBJ2-6; perhaps TRBD1 as D (6 bases). Germline V gene lookup returns CDR1 SNHLY and CDR2 FYNNEI. The V end lost 4 bases, the J end lost 2 bases, and 12 bases lay between the germline ends. The CDR3 sequence is 16 residues long. CDR3 nucleotides: TGTGCCAGCAGTGGGACAGCAAAGCCTGGGGCCAACGTCCTGACTTTC. This gives the protein CASSGTAKPGANVLTF.

The rearrangement links TRBV7-2 to TRBJ2-5; possibly TRBD1 for D (6 bases). Germline values: CDR1 SGHTA, CDR2 FQGNSA. The CDR3 covers 14 residues. V lost 1 base to trimming and J lost 7 bases, with 13 bases between them. CDR3 in DNA: TGTGCCAGCAGCTTAGAGATTTCAGGGGTGACCCAGTACTTC. Encoded protein: CASSLEISGVTQYF.

This clone was picked up a small number of times. The CDR3 DNA sequence: TGTGCCAGCTCACCACTGGGACAGGGCCCCACCAGAGGGAACACTGAAGCTTTCTTT. It translates to CASSPLGQGPTRGNTEAFF. The chain has TRBV18 and TRBJ1-1; 9 bases are a match to TRBD1. Germline CDR1 reads KGHSH; CDR2 reads LQKENI. The CDR3 totals 19 residues. V shed 1 base and J 1 base; nucleotides not matched to a gene: 13. The full variable domain, completed using reference TRBV18 and TRBJ1-1, is NAGVMQNPRHLVRRRGQEARLRCSPMKGHSHVYWYRQLPEEGLKFMVYLQKENIIDESGMPKERFSAEFPKEGPSILRIQQVVRGDSAAYFCASSPLGQGPTRGNTEAFFGQGTRLTVV.

The chain's CDR3 is CASSPFGGAYEQYF. In DNA, the CDR3 is TGTGCCAGCTCACCATTCGGAGGGGCTTACGAGCAGTACTTC. The chain employs TRBV18 and TRBJ2-7, with D possibly being TRBD2 (6 bases). This CDR3 contains 14 residues. Germline values: CDR1 KGHSH, CDR2 LQKENI. The V and J ends lost 2 bases and 4 bases respectively, with 12 bases between them.

This chain connects TRBV5-1 to TRBJ1-2; 8 bases match TRBD1. Trimming cost V 3 bases and J 0 bases; bases outside gene matches: 7. The CDR3 is made up of 16 amino acids. CDR1 SGHRS and CDR2 YFSETQ come from the germline V gene. The CDR3 sequence: CASSSYGTGTNYGYTF. In DNA form, the CDR3 reads TGCGCCAGCAGCTCGTACGGGACAGGCACTAACTATGGCTACACCTTC.

The chain links TRBV4-3 to TRBJ1-1, with a possible D match to TRBD1 (6 bases). CDR1 LGHNA and CDR2 YSLEER come from the germline V gene. The V end lost 2 bases, the J end lost 5 bases, and 15 bases lay between the germline ends. This CDR3 has 15 residues. The CDR3: CASSQTRTEGTEAFF. CDR3 nucleotides: TGCGCCAGCAGCCAAACTCGGACAGAGGGGACTGAAGCTTTCTTT.

V is TRBV5-5 and J is TRBJ2-7; no firm D call. Germline V CDR1 and CDR2: SGHKS, YYEKEE (reference sequence). This CDR3 has 16 amino acids. Trimming cost V 3 bases and J 0 bases, with 16 bases left between them. This chain's CDR3 is CASSWEPGQLSYEQYF. For the CDR3, the DNA is TGTGCCAGCAGCTGGGAACCGGGCCAACTCTCCTACGAGCAGTACTTC.

By sample fraction, this clone is medium-sized. This sequence joins TRBV5-1 and TRBJ1-3; a weak D match, TRBD1 (5 bases). CDR1 and CDR2 from the germline V gene are SGHRS and YFSETQ. The length of the CDR3 is 15 residues. V was cut by 0 bases and J by 4 bases, with 11 bases left in between. The CDR3 sequence is CASSLGRATGNTIYF. The CDR3 DNA is TGCGCCAGCAGCTTGGGCAGGGCGACAGGAAACACCATATATTTT.

The table lists this clone with a count of one. The J gene is TRBJ2-5, the V gene TRBV29-1, with 8 bases identical to TRBD1. V was pared by 8 bases and J by 4 bases, with 12 bases of the junction left unmatched. Germline V gene lookup returns CDR1 SQVTM and CDR2 ANQGSEA. This CDR3 spans 14 amino acids. The CDR3 coding sequence is TGCAGCTTCCATCGGGGGCAGGGGGCAGAGACCCAGTACTTC. It is translated as CSFHRGQGAETQYF. Combining the CDR3 with reference TRBV29-1 and TRBJ2-5 gives the whole variable domain SAVISQKPSRDICQRGTSLTIQCQVDSQVTMMFWYRQQPGQSLTLIATANQGSEATYESGFVIDKFPISRPNLTFSTLTVSNMSPEDSSIYLCSFHRGQGAETQYFGPGTRLLVL.

The chain carries TRBV4-3 and TRBJ1-2; a possible D gene is TRBD1 (6 bases). The CDR3 contains 15 residues. V gave up 0 bases and J gave up 4 bases, with 12 bases separating them. From germline, CDR1 is LGHNA and CDR2 YSLEER. CDR3 DNA: TGCGCCAGCAGCCAAGATCGGGTAGGGGGCTATGGCTACACCTTC. This translates into CASSQDRVGGYGYTF.

This clone was counted ten times or more. The CDR3 DNA reads TGTGCCAGCAGCTTAACAGGCGGCCCGGATGAAAAACTGTTTTTT. Encoded protein: CASSLTGGPDEKLFF. The V call is TRBV7-9, the J call TRBJ1-4; TRBD1 might be the D (5 bases). The germline CDR1 and CDR2 sequences are SEHNR and FQNEAQ (reference sequence). CDR3 length: 15 residues. The germline V and J ends were trimmed by 2 bases and 6 bases, with 13 bases remaining between them.

This clone has more than one count but fewer than ten. This rearrangement joins TRBV2 to TRBJ1-4, with 11 bases matching TRBD1. The V and J ends lost 8 bases and 0 bases, in that order; junction bases with no gene match: 2. The length of the CDR3 is 15 residues. Germline lookup yields CDR1 SNHLY and CDR2 FYNNEI. The CDR3 here is CASWTGGATNEKLFF. The CDR3, as DNA: TGTGCCAGCTGGACAGGGGGCGCAACTAATGAAAAACTGTTTTTT.